This T cell receptor (beta chain) is from a study of shared clonotypes between healthy human individuals. Produced via immunoSEQ multiplex PCR; TCRdb's table is partial and in-frame only. The sample holds fewer than 850,000 clones, roughly 87% seen once. Material for sequencing was memory CD8+ T cells from PBMCs. Subset reported: CD45RO+ cells pooled with CCR7-negative TemRA cells. The source is a man between 18 and 29 years old in good health. Some clones in this sample may be carry-over from other donors' samples.

This CDR3 reads CASQGFGNQPQHF. For the CDR3, the DNA is TGTGCCAGCCAGGGGTTTGGTAATCAGCCCCAGCATTTT. V usage is TRBV27 and J usage is TRBJ1-5; a possible D gene is TRBD1 (6 bases). V shed 8 bases and J shed 4 bases, with 12 bases lying between them. This CDR3 spans 13 amino acids. The V gene's germline CDR1 is MNHEY and CDR2 SMNVEV (reference sequence).